This T cell receptor (beta chain) was identified in a study of blood T cell repertoires in COVID-19. Libraries were prepared by immunoSEQ multiplex PCR; TCRdb keeps only in-frame clonotypes and omits some of them. The sample has roughly 20,000 clones; roughly nine tenths are singletons. The CDR3 length is 17 residues. From germline, CDR1 is MGHRA and CDR2 YSYEKL. The V and J ends lost 4 bases and 3 bases, in that order; junction bases with no gene match: 11. The TCR originated in a human donor with active COVID-19. The donor label of this sample is uncertain. Sequencing was performed on peripheral blood. This chain joins TRBV4-1 and TRBJ1-4; 7 bases map to TRBD1. The CDR3 nucleotides are TGCGCCAGCAGCCCCGGGACAGCGCGGGGGGCTAATGAAAAACTGTTTTTT. As protein: CASSPGTARGANEKLFF.